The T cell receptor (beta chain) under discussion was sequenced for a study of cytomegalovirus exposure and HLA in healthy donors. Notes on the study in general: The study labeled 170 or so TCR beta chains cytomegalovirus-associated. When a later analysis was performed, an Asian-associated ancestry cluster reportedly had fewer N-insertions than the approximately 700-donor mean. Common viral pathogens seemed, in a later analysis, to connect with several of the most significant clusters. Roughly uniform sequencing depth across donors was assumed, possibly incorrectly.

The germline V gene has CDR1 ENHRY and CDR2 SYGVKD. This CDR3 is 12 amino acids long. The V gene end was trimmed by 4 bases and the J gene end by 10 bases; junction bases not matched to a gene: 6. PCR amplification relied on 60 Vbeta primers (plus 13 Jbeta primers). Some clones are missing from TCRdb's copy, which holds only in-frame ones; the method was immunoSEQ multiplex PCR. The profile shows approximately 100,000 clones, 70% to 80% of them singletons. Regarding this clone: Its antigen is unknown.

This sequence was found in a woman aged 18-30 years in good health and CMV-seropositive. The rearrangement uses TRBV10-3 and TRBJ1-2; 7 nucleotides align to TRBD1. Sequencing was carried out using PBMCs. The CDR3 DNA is TGTGCCATCAGTGGACAGGGAATGGACTACACCTTC. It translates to CAISGQGMDYTF.